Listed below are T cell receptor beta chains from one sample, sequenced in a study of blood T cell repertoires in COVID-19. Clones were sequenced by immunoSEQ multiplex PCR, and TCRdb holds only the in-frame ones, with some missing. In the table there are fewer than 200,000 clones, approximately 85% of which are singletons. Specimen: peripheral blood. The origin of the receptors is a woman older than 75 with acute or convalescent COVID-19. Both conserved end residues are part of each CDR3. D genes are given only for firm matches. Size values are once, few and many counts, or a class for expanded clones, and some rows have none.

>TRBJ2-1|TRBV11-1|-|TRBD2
TGTGCCAGCAGCTTAAGCCTAGCGGGAGGCGGGGAGCAGTTCTTC
CASSLSLAGGGEQFF
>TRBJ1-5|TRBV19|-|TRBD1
TGTGCCAGTAGAGGGACAGATATCTGGAAGCCCCAGCATTTT
CASRGTDIWKPQHF
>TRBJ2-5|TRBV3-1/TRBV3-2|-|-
TGTGCCAGCAGCCAGTTCGGCCAAGAGACCCAGTACTTC
CASSQFGQETQYF
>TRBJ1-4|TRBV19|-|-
TGTGCCAGTAGCCCGAGAGGGTATAATGAAAAACTGTTTTTT
CASSPRGYNEKLFF
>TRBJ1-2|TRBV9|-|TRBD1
TGTGCCAGCAGCGTAGGAGCAGGGGGCAACTATGGCTACACCTTC
CASSVGAGGNYGYTF
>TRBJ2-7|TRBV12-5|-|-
TGTGCTAGTGGTTTGGTACCCTACCCCTACGAGCAGTACTTC
CASGLVPYPYEQYF
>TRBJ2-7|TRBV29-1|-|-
TGCAGCGTTCAAGCCGAGTACGAGCAGTACTTC
CSVQAEYEQYF
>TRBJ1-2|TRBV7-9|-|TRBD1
TGTGCCAGCAGCTTAGCCGACAGGGAAGTAGCCTTC
CASSLADREVAF
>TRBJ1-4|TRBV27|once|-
TGTGCCAGCAGTGCCCTCTCGGGGGGATTTAATGAAAAACTGTTTTTT
CASSALSGGFNEKLFF
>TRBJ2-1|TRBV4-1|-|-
TGCGCCAGCAGCCAAGTTCAGTCGAGGGCGGTCAATGAGCAGTTCTTC
CASSQVQSRAVNEQFF
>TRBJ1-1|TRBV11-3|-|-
TGTGCCAGCAGCTTAGATGGGACACGAAACACTGAAGCTTTCTTT
CASSLDGTRNTEAFF
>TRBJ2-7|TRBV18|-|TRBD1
TGTGCCAGCTCCCCCACAGGGGGCTCTTGGGAGCAGTACTTC
CASSPTGGSWEQYF
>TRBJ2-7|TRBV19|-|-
TGTGCCAGTAGTATGACAGGGAGGCCCTACGAGCAGTACTTC
CASSMTGRPYEQYF
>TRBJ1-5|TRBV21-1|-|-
TGTGCCAGCAGCAAAGAGGAGAAGGGGTTTTGGCGCAATCAGCCCCAGCATTTT
CASSKEEKGFWRNQPQHF
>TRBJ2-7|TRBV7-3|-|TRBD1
TGTGCCAGCAGCTTGGCAGGGGGCTCCTACGAGCAGTACTTC
CASSLAGGSYEQYF
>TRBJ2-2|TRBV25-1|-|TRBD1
TGTGCCAGCAGTGAATTGGAGGGACAGGGCACCGGGGAGCTGTTTTTT
CASSELEGQGTGELFF
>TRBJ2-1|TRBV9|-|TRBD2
TGTGCCAGCACTAGGACTAGCCTCTCCTACAATGAGCAGTTCTTC
CASTRTSLSYNEQFF
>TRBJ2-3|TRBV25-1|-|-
TGTGCCAGCAGCTCCCCGGGGAGGGGGAATACGCAGTATTTT
CASSSPGRGNTQYF
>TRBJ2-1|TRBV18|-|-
TGTGCCAGCTCACCACCTAGCGGCTACTCCTACAATGAGCAGTTCTTC
CASSPPSGYSYNEQFF
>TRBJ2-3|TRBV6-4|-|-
TGTGCCAGCAGTGTAAACCCGATGGCGGGAGATACGCAGTATTTT
CASSVNPMAGDTQYF
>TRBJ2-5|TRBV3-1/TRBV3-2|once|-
TGTGCCAGCAGCCCCGGGACTCGCACACAAGAGACCCAGTACTTC
CASSPGTRTQETQYF
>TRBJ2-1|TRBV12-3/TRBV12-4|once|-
TGTGCCAGCAGTCCCACTTATGAGCAGTTCTTC
CASSPTYEQFF
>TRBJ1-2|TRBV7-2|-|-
TGTGCCAGCAGTGCAAAAGGGGGCTATGGCTACACCTTC
CASSAKGGYGYTF
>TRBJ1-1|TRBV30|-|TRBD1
TGTGCCTGGAGTGTAACAGGGGGCGCGACTGAAGCTTTCTTT
CAWSVTGGATEAFF
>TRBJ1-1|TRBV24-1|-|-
TGTGCCACCAGTGACCCTGAGGCCACTGAAGCTTTCTTT
CATSDPEATEAFF
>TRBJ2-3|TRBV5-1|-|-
TGCGCCAGCAGTTGGGTAGCATCAGGCACAGATACGCAGTATTTT
CASSWVASGTDTQYF
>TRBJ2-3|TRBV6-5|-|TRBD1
TGTGCCAGCAGTACATGGACAGGGGGGACAGATACGCAGTATTTT
CASSTWTGGTDTQYF
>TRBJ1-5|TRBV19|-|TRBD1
TGTGCCAGTAGTGCCGGGACAGGGAGAGATCAGCCCCAGCATTTT
CASSAGTGRDQPQHF
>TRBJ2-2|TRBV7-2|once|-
TGTGCCAGCAGCTTTCAACAGAACACCGGGGAGCTGTTTTTT
CASSFQQNTGELFF
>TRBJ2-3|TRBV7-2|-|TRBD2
TGTGCCAGCAGCTTAGCCCTGATAGCGGGAGGGGGCACAGATACGCAGTATTTT
CASSLALIAGGGTDTQYF